This T cell receptor (beta chain) originates from a study of technical replicates of blood from four donors. Libraries were prepared by immunoSEQ multiplex PCR; TCRdb keeps only in-frame clonotypes and omits some of them. This sample carries 60,000 to 80,000 clones, roughly 92% of them seen once, and the ten largest clones take 4.5% to 5%. Germline CDR1 KGHSH, CDR2 LQKENI. This CDR3 comprises 13 residues. V shed 0 bases and J shed 6 bases, with 9 bases lying between them. The chain links TRBV18 to TRBJ2-7; no reliable D call. Sequencing was done on a sample of PBMCs. This sequence was found in a human donor in good health. Some clones in this sample may be carry-over from other donors' samples. The CDR3 region is CASSPPTGGEQYF. The CDR3 region has the DNA TGTGCCAGCTCACCACCGACGGGTGGCGAGCAGTACTTC.